The source of this T cell receptor (beta chain) is a study of blood T cell repertoires in COVID-19. Those enrolled in Seattle joined during active infection and were followed longitudinally afterward. In the original workflow: Counts of nucleated cells, estimated from reference gene primer amplification, were obtained. The data were produced by immunoSEQ multiplex PCR, yet TCRdb's version contains in-frame clones alone and is incomplete. That table gives V, J and clone size, and the DNA gave D and trimming. The table records some 300,000 clones, 85% to 90% of them present only once. The CDR3 has 13 amino acids. With 6 bases removed from V and 3 bases from J, the gap between germline ends came to 11 bases. The germline V gene encodes CDR1 LNHDA and CDR2 SQIVND (reference sequence).

This receptor was taken from a woman in her twenties or thirties with COVID-19, enrolled during active disease. Sequenced input: peripheral blood. V gene TRBV19 combines with J gene TRBJ1-2; possibly TRBD1 for D (5 bases). The CDR3 sequence is CASRGQTDYGYTF. For the CDR3, the DNA is TGTGCCAGTAGAGGACAAACGGACTATGGCTACACCTTC.